This T cell receptor (beta chain) was sequenced in a study of cytomegalovirus exposure and HLA in healthy donors. Study observations and caveats: High specificity and sensitivity for cytomegalovirus status were reported for the classifier. Subsequent analysis revealed that first-cohort TCR clusters tended to co-occur in the roughly 120 validation repertoires. Researchers reported that a few CMV-associated chains were confirmed in vitro as CMV antigen-specific.

Details on this clone: Its target is unknown.

Profiling relied on immunoSEQ multiplex PCR, and the TCRdb table lists in-frame clones only, not all of them. The sample records roughly 73,000 clones, roughly 95% being singletons. The donors were part of the 120-subject validation cohort, which stood apart from the 666-subject first cohort. This CDR3 is 15 amino acids long. Germline lookup yields CDR1 SGHNT and CDR2 YYREEE (reference sequence). The V gene lost 0 bases and the J gene lost 4 bases, with 11 bases spanning the gap. This clonotype was sampled from a young man in good health and CMV-seronegative. The sequenced material came from PBMCs. The chain uses TRBV5-4 and TRBJ1-5, with TRBD1 as a possible D gene (6 bases). This CDR3 is CASSLDGQLNQPQHF. Written as DNA, the CDR3 is TGTGCCAGCAGCTTGGACGGACAGTTGAATCAGCCCCAGCATTTT.